This TCR beta chain was profiled in a study of chemoradiotherapy in HPV16-positive cancers. Notes on the study in general: Non-HPV-specific T cells did not expand in tumors during treatment, whereas candidate HPV-specific clones and E7-related motifs did.

Generated by immunoSEQ multiplex PCR, the TCRdb table keeps only in-frame clones and is missing some. The sample holds tens of thousands of clones, about 82% seen once. By its share, this clone is medium-sized. The antigen remains undetermined. Trimming shortened V by 1 base and J by 8 bases, and 14 bases separated the two germline ends. The CDR3 sequence is 14 residues long. Germline-derived CDR1 and CDR2 are PRHDT and FYEKMQ (reference sequence). V gene TRBV13 combines with J gene TRBJ1-1, with D perhaps TRBD1 (6 bases). This receptor was identified in a human donor with HPV-associated anogenital cancer. Sequencing was performed on blood, taken from a patient who underwent chemoradiotherapy. The CDR3 DNA sequence: TGTGCCAGCAGCTTAGAGGGGGGTGGTTTCGAAGCTTTCTTT. Its translation: CASSLEGGGFEAFF.